The 27 T cell receptor beta chains below come from one sample, sequenced in a study of blood T cell repertoires in COVID-19. Measured with immunoSEQ multiplex PCR; TCRdb has only the in-frame clones, and not every one. This table has nearly 350,000 clones, approximately 89% appearing once. Sequenced input: peripheral blood. These receptors originate from a woman in her late teens or twenties who had recovered from COVID-19.

This chain joins TRBV30 and TRBJ2-3; 8 positions match TRBD2. There are 15 residues in the CDR3. Germline V gives CDR1 GTSNPN, CDR2 SVGIG (reference sequence). After removal of 0 bases from V and 3 bases from J, the junction contained 5 bases not matched to a gene. The CDR3 protein is CAWSVPGGRTDTQYF. The CDR3 DNA sequence: TGTGCCTGGAGTGTACCGGGCGGGAGGACAGATACGCAGTATTTT.

V is TRBV27 and J is TRBJ2-5; D not certain. This CDR3 comprises 13 residues. Germline V gene data show CDR1 as MNHEY and CDR2 as SMNVEV (reference sequence). The V and J ends lost 7 bases and 0 bases respectively, with 9 bases between them. The CDR3 DNA is TGTGCCAGCAAAGCATATGACCAAGAGACCCAGTACTTC. This gives the protein CASKAYDQETQYF.

V and J are TRBV19 and TRBJ1-5; 10 positions agree with TRBD1. The length of the CDR3 is 16 residues. The ends lost 8 bases at V and 5 bases at J; junction bases unmatched: 12. Per germline, CDR1 LNHDA and CDR2 SQIVND (reference sequence). The CDR3 sequence: CASYQGDRGGYQPQHF. The CDR3 DNA is TGTGCCAGTTACCAGGGGGACAGGGGAGGCTATCAGCCCCAGCATTTT.

The chain carries TRBV6-2 or TRBV6-3 and TRBJ2-1; a possible D gene is TRBD2 (5 bases). The CDR3 has 15 amino acids. V lost 3 bases, J lost 5 bases, and 14 bases lay in between. Germline-derived CDR1 and CDR2 are MNHEY and SVGEGT. CDR3 coding DNA: TGTGCCAGCAGTTATTTGCCTAGCCGAAACAATGAGCAGTTCTTC. Translating it yields CASSYLPSRNNEQFF.

The rearrangement joins TRBV9 to TRBJ2-2; 7 positions agree with TRBD1. The V and J ends lost 1 base and 1 base, in that order; junction bases with no gene match: 10. The germline V gene encodes CDR1 SGDLS and CDR2 YYNGEE. This CDR3 contains 18 residues. CDR3 in amino acids: CASSVNRGYNKNTGELFF. CDR3 DNA: TGTGCCAGCAGCGTAAACAGGGGCTACAATAAGAACACCGGGGAGCTGTTTTTT. Full variable domain (remainder filled in from reference TRBV9 and TRBJ2-2): DSGVTQTPKHLITATGQRVTLRCSPRSGDLSVYWYQQSLDQGLQFLIQYYNGEERAKGNILERFSAQQFPDLHSELNLSSLELGDSALYFCASSVNRGYNKNTGELFFGEGSRLTVL.

The V gene is TRBV29-1, the J gene TRBJ1-2; maybe TRBD1 (5 bases). V lost 7 bases, J lost 8 bases, and 17 bases lay in between. The CDR3 is made up of 12 amino acids. Germline CDR1 reads SQVTM; CDR2 reads ANQGSEA. The CDR3 loop is CSAWGEPRGYTF. The CDR3 coding sequence is TGCAGCGCGTGGGGGGAACCCCGAGGCTACACCTTC. Full variable domain (rest looked up from reference TRBV29-1 and TRBJ1-2): SAVISQKPSRDICQRGTSLTIQCQVDSQVTMMFWYRQQPGQSLTLIATANQGSEATYESGFVIDKFPISRPNLTFSTLTVSNMSPEDSSIYLCSAWGEPRGYTFGSGTRLTVV.

V and J are TRBV18 and TRBJ2-7; perhaps TRBD1 as D (6 bases). CDR3 length: 17 amino acids. Germline CDR1 is KGHSH and CDR2 is LQKENI. V shed 2 bases and J shed 2 bases, with 19 bases lying between them. The CDR3 spells CASSPCLPGAETYEQYV. As DNA, the CDR3 is TGTGCCAGCTCACCATGCTTGCCAGGGGCCGAAACCTACGAGCAGTACGTC.

This sequence joins TRBV10-3 and TRBJ2-3; 10 positions agree with TRBD2. Germline V gives CDR1 ENHRY, CDR2 SYGVKD. The CDR3 has 15 residues. The ends lost 11 bases at V and 4 bases at J; junction bases unmatched: 12. The CDR3 DNA is TGTGCCGCTATATCAGCGGGAGGGCCCTCAGATACGCAGTATTTT. Its protein product is CAAISAGGPSDTQYF.

This rearrangement joins TRBV7-9 to TRBJ2-1; maybe TRBD2 (6 bases). There are 16 residues in the CDR3. The V end lost 4 bases, the J end lost 6 bases, and 19 bases lay between the germline ends. Looked up from germline, CDR1 is SEHNR and CDR2 is FQNEAQ (reference sequence). The CDR3 coding sequence is TGTGCCAGCAGCTCCCTTAAGTCGGGAGTCCCCAATGAGCAGTTCTTC. Translating gives CASSSLKSGVPNEQFF.

The chain employs TRBV9 and TRBJ2-3; TRBD2 aligns across 8 bases. The ends lost 4 bases at V and 6 bases at J; junction bases unmatched: 10. The CDR3 contains 15 residues. The germline V gene has CDR1 SGDLS and CDR2 YYNGEE. CDR3 bases: TGTGCCAGCAGCTCCCGGGAGGGTTCTATGGATACGCAGTATTTT. This encodes CASSSREGSMDTQYF.

For the CDR3, the DNA is TGTGCCAGCAGCGTAGGGCAGAACAATGAGCAGTTCTTC. This encodes CASSVGQNNEQFF. The rearrangement uses TRBV9 and TRBJ2-1; D not certain. Germline assignment: CDR1 SGDLS and CDR2 YYNGEE. Trimming removed 0 bases from V and 5 bases from J, with 6 bases in between. The CDR3 extends over 13 amino acids.

This clone was recorded a few times. The sample holds other DNA sequences that translate to the same CDR3. The rearrangement joins TRBV30 to TRBJ1-5, with TRBD1 matching over 9 bases. Germline V gene data show CDR1 as GTSNPN and CDR2 as SVGIG (reference sequence). J was trimmed by 4 bases and V by 0 bases; bases with no gene match: 1. The CDR3 runs 14 residues. The CDR3 DNA is TGTGCCTGGAGTGTCGGACAGGGGAATCAGCCCCAGCATTTT. This encodes CAWSVGQGNQPQHF.

This clone is a singleton in its sample. This CDR3 is also generated by other DNA sequences in the sample. The chain joins TRBV6-2 or TRBV6-3 to TRBJ2-5; D unresolved. V was trimmed by 5 bases and J by 5 bases, leaving 9 bases between them. The CDR3 runs 12 residues. The germline gives CDR1 MNHEY, CDR2 SVGEGT. CDR3 region: CASSTGGETQYF. In DNA, the CDR3 is TGTGCCAGCAGTACGGGTGGGGAGACCCAGTACTTC.

The chain has TRBV7-2 and TRBJ2-7, with 11 bases identical to TRBD2. The CDR3 runs 15 residues. The V segment lost 3 bases and the J segment 4 bases; nucleotides outside the gene matches: 5. Germline lookup yields CDR1 SGHTA and CDR2 FQGNSA. CDR3 bases: TGTGCCAGCAGCTTTCTAGCGGGAGGTACGTACGAGCAGTACGTC. Protein sequence: CASSFLAGGTYEQYV.

V usage is TRBV6-6 and J usage is TRBJ2-7; D not certain. The germline V gene encodes CDR1 MNHNY and CDR2 SVGAGI (reference sequence). The ends were cut back, 6 bases at V and 2 bases at J, with 14 bases in the middle. The CDR3 spans 14 residues. In nucleotides, the CDR3 is TGTGCCAGCAGCCCTACCTATTCTGCCTACGAGCAGTACGTC. It is translated as CASSPTYSAYEQYV.

V usage is TRBV7-8 and J usage is TRBJ2-5, with D perhaps TRBD2 (5 bases). The germline V gene has CDR1 SGHVS and CDR2 FQNEAQ. This CDR3 region has 17 residues. Between the trimmed V and J ends, which lost 1 base and 4 bases, there was a span of 19 bases. CDR3: CASSLVEGLLGGETQYF. The CDR3 DNA is TGTGCCAGCAGCTTAGTTGAGGGCCTTTTAGGCGGAGAGACCCAGTACTTC.

The chain has TRBV21-1 and TRBJ2-3; the D call in the table, TRBD2, was not verified against the DNA. TRBV21-1 is annotated as a pseudogene. This CDR3 comprises 16 residues. This CDR3 is CASSRLAGSSTDTQYF. DNA for the CDR3: TGTGCCAGCAGCCGACTAGCGGGATCTAGCACAGATACGCAGTATTTT.

DNA of the CDR3: TGTGCCAGCAGCAAAGACATGCGGGCCGTTTCCATTGATAGCAATCAGCCCCAGCATTTT. It is translated as CASSKDMRAVSIDSNQPQHF. The V call is TRBV21-1, the J call TRBJ1-5. TRBV21-1 is marked as a pseudogene. The CDR3 consists of 20 residues.

V and J are TRBV28 and TRBJ1-4, with 9 bases lining up with TRBD1. CDR3 length equals 16 residues. V dropped 5 bases and J dropped 8; count of bases not matched to a gene: 12. CDR1 MDHEN and CDR2 SYDVKM come from the germline V gene. This CDR3 reads CASSRSTGGRGEKLFF. In DNA, the CDR3 is TGTGCCAGCAGTCGTTCTACAGGGGGCCGAGGGGAAAAACTGTTTTTT.

This sequence joins TRBV30 and TRBJ1-1; D unresolved. This CDR3 has 13 amino acids. Germline V gene lookup returns CDR1 GTSNPN and CDR2 SVGIG (reference sequence). Trimming stripped 2 bases from V and 8 bases from J, with 15 bases between. The CDR3 reads CAWSFVVAMEAFF. In DNA form, the CDR3 reads TGTGCCTGGAGTTTTGTTGTAGCCATGGAAGCTTTCTTT. Full variable domain (missing parts from reference TRBV30 and TRBJ1-1): SQTIHQWPATLVQPVGSPLSLECTVEGTSNPNLYWYRQAAGRGLQLLFYSVGIGQISSEVPQNLSASRPQDRQFILSSKKLLLSDSGFYLCAWSFVVAMEAFFGQGTRLTVV.

The J gene is TRBJ1-6, the V gene TRBV5-6, with TRBD1 as a possible D gene (5 bases). Germline V gene data show CDR1 as SGHDT and CDR2 as YYEEEE. This CDR3 is built from 16 residues. The ends were cut back, 3 bases at V and 1 base at J, with 11 bases in the middle. This chain's CDR3 is CASSWGGESYNSPLHF. The CDR3 nucleotides are TGTGCCAGCAGCTGGGGCGGGGAATCCTATAATTCACCCCTCCACTTT.

This chain uses TRBV29-1 with TRBJ1-2, with unresolved D. The CDR3 runs 14 residues. The V gene lost 3 bases and the J gene lost 3 bases, with 14 bases spanning the gap. Germline V gene data show CDR1 as SQVTM and CDR2 as ANQGSEA. The chain's CDR3 is CSVDSRTSYYGYTF. CDR3 in DNA: TGCAGCGTTGATTCGCGGACTAGCTACTATGGCTACACCTTC.

The chain has TRBV3-1 (or the pseudogene TRBV3-2) and TRBJ2-1, with 14 positions matching TRBD2. This CDR3 spans 14 amino acids. The germline CDR1 and CDR2 sequences are LGHDT and YNNKEL (reference sequence). The CDR3 DNA is TGTGCTGGGCGGGGGACTAGCGGGAGTCCTGAGCAGTTCTTC. Translation gives CAGRGTSGSPEQFF.

V and J are TRBV24-1 and TRBJ1-1; 7 bases fit TRBD1. CDR1 and CDR2 (germline): KGHDR, SFDVKD. V lost 3 bases, J lost 3 bases, and 6 bases stayed unmatched. CDR3 length: 15 amino acids. The DNA of the CDR3 is TGTGCCACCAGTGATCAGGGGGTTGGAGACACTGAAGCTTTCTTT. It encodes CATSDQGVGDTEAFF.

This clone has only a few counts. CDR3 in DNA: TGCGCCAGCAGCCACGGGACAGGGGTCGACTATGGCTACACCTTC. Protein sequence: CASSHGTGVDYGYTF. The V and J genes are TRBV4-3 and TRBJ1-2; 10 nucleotides agree with TRBD1. Germline V lookup: CDR1 LGHNA, CDR2 YSLEER. The CDR3 spans 15 residues. Trimming at V came to 3 bases and at J to 3 bases, leaving 4 bases not matched to a gene.

In its sample, this clone was seen a few times. V gene TRBV11-2 combines with J gene TRBJ2-2; D uncertain. The CDR3 has 13 residues. Germline CDR1 is SGHAT and CDR2 is FQNNGV. V was shortened by 2 bases and J by 4 bases, with 5 bases between the two germline ends. The CDR3 here is CASSLQVTGELFF. Here the CDR3 DNA reads TGTGCCAGCAGCTTACAGGTCACCGGGGAGCTGTTTTTT.

This chain joins TRBV19 and TRBJ1-2; D unclear. With 9 bases removed from V and 5 bases from J, the gap between germline ends came to 22 bases. Germline V CDR1 and CDR2: LNHDA, SQIVND (reference sequence). The CDR3 has 15 residues. The CDR3 sequence is CASRRSEGAGYGYTF. The CDR3 DNA follows: TGTGCCAGCCGAAGATCGGAGGGCGCGGGGTATGGCTACACCTTC.